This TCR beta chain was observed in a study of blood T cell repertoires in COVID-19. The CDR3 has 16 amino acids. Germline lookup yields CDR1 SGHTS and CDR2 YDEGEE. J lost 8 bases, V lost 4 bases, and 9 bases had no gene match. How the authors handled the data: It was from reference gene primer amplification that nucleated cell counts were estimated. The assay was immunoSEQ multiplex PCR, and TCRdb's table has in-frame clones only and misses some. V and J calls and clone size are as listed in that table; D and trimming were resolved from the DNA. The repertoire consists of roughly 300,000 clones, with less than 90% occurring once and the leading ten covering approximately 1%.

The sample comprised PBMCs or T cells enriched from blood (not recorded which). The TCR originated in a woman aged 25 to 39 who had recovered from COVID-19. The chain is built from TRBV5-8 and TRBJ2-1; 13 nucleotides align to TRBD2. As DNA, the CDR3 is TGTGCCAGCAGCCCGGGACTAGCGGGGAGAATGGATGAGCAGTTCTTC. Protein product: CASSPGLAGRMDEQFF.